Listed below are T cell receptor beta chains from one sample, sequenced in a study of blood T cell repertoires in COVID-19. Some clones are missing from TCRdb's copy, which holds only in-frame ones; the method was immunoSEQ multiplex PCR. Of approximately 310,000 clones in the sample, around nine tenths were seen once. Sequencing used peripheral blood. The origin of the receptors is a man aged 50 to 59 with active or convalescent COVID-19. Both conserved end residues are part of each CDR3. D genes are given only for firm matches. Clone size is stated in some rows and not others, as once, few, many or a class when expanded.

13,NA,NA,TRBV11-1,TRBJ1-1,CASSLDRGSEAFF,TGTGCCAGCAGCTTAGATCGAGGGTCTGAAGCTTTCTTT
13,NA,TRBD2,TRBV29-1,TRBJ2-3,CSVETSYTDTQYF,TGCAGCGTTGAGACTAGCTATACAGATACGCAGTATTTT
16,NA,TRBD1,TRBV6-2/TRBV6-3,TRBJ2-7,CASSYPTGATTYEQYF,TGTGCCAGCAGTTACCCGACAGGGGCCACAACCTACGAGCAGTACTTC
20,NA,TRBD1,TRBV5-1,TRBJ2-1,CASSLARDRSPDFVPSEQFF,TGTGCCAGCAGCTTGGCCCGGGACAGGTCACCTGATTTTGTCCCAAGTGAGCAGTTCTTC
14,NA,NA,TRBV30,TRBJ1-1,CAWSRGTTNTEAFF,TGTGCCTGGAGTAGGGGGACAACCAACACTGAAGCTTTCTTT
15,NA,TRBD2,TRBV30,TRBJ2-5,CAWSKPGLAEETQYF,TGTGCCTGGAGTAAGCCGGGACTAGCGGAAGAGACCCAGTACTTC
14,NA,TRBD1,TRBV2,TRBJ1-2,CASRMTGSGYGYTF,TGTGCCAGCAGGATGACAGGGTCGGGCTATGGCTACACCTTC
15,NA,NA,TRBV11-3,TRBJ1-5,CASPGRVHSNQPQHF,TGTGCCAGCCCTGGGAGGGTACATAGCAATCAGCCCCAGCATTTT
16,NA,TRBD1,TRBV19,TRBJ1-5,CASRQGAREWDQPQHF,TGTGCCAGTAGACAGGGGGCGCGAGAGTGGGACCAGCCCCAGCATTTT
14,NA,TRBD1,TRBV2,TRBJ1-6,CASSRQGENSPLHF,TGTGCCAGCAGTCGACAGGGGGAAAATTCACCCCTCCACTTT
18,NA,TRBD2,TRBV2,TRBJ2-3,CASSETFRTSGYTDTQYF,TGTGCCAGCAGTGAAACCTTCCGGACTAGCGGATACACAGATACGCAGTATTTT
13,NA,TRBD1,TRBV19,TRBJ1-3,CARGGQEGNTIYF,TGTGCCAGAGGGGGCCAGGAGGGAAACACCATATATTTT
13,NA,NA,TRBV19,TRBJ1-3,CASSLMAGNTIYF,TGTGCCAGTAGCCTTATGGCCGGAAACACCATATATTTT
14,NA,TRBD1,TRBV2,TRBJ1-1,CASGAGGRVTEAFF,TGTGCCAGCGGTGCAGGGGGCCGCGTTACTGAAGCTTTCTTT
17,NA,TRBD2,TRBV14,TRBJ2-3,CASSQDLAGEGFDTQYF,TGTGCCAGCAGCCAAGATCTAGCGGGAGAAGGGTTCGATACGCAGTATTTT
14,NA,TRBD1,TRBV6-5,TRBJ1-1,CASSRDRISTEAFF,TGTGCCAGCAGTAGGGACAGGATAAGCACTGAAGCTTTCTTT
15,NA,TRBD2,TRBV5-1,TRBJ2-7,CASSLARTSGDEQYF,TGCGCCAGCAGCTTAGCGCGGACTAGCGGTGACGAGCAGTACTTC
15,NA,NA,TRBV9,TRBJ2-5,CASTATGVASETQYF,TGTGCCAGCACCGCCACCGGGGTAGCATCGGAGACCCAGTACTTC
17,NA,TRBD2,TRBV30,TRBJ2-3,CAWSVTSSGPSTDTQYF,TGTGCCTGGAGTGTCACGAGTAGCGGGCCTAGCACAGATACGCAGTATTTT
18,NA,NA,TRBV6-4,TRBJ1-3,CASSGVSPTGDSGNTIYF,TGTGCCAGCAGTGGGGTAAGTCCGACAGGTGACTCTGGAAACACCATATATTTT
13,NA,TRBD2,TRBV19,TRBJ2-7,CASSGTSGLVQYF,TGTGCCAGTAGTGGGACTAGCGGCCTCGTGCAGTACTTC
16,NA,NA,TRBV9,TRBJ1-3,CASSVARGYSGNTIYF,TGTGCCAGCAGCGTAGCCAGGGGTTACTCTGGAAACACCATATATTTT
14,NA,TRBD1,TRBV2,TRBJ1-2,CASSRTGLNYGYTF,TGTGCCAGCAGTCGGACAGGGTTAAACTATGGCTACACCTTC
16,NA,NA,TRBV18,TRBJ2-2,CASSPTRLENTGELFF,TGTGCCAGCTCACCGACTAGGCTAGAAAACACCGGGGAGCTGTTTTTT
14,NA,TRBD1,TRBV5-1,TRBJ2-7,CASSFGTGGYEQYF,TGCGCCAGCAGCTTCGGGACAGGGGGATACGAGCAGTACTTC
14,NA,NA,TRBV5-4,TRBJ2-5,CASSLNAGKETQYF,TGTGCCAGCAGCTTGAACGCAGGGAAAGAGACCCAGTACTTC
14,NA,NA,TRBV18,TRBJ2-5,CASSPDGLQETQYF,TGTGCCAGCTCACCAGACGGACTACAAGAGACCCAGTACTTC
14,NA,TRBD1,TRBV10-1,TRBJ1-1,CASSTGGEDTEAFF,TGCGCCAGCAGTACAGGGGGCGAAGACACTGAAGCTTTCTTT
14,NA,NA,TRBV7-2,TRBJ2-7,CASSLAEGTYEQYF,TGTGCCAGCAGCTTAGCAGAGGGTACTTACGAGCAGTACTTC
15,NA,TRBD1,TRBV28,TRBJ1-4,CASSPADRPNEKLFF,TGTGCCAGCAGTCCAGCGGACAGGCCGAATGAAAAACTGTTTTTT
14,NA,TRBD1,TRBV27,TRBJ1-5,CASSHDRAGQPQHF,TGTGCCAGCAGTCATGACAGGGCGGGTCAGCCCCAGCATTTT
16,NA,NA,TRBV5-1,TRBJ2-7,CASTRGAQGPPYEQYF,TGCGCCAGCACAAGAGGGGCGCAGGGGCCACCCTACGAGCAGTACTTC
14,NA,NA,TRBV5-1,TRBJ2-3,CASSWSGERDTQYF,TGCGCCAGCAGCTGGTCGGGGGAACGGGATACGCAGTATTTT
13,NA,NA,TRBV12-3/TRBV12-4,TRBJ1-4,CASSLASRGKLFF,TGTGCCAGCAGTTTAGCCTCAAGAGGGAAACTGTTTTTT
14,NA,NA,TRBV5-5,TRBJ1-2,CASSLGAGRSGYTF,TGTGCCAGCAGCTTGGGGGCCGGGAGATCGGGCTACACCTTC
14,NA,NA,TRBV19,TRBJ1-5,CASGLARLNQPQHF,TGTGCCAGTGGTCTAGCCAGACTCAATCAGCCCCAGCATTTT
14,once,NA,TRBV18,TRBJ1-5,CASSPLESNQPQHF,TGTGCCAGCTCACCATTGGAGAGCAATCAGCCCCAGCATTTT
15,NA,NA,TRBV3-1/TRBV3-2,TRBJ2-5,CASSQDGRLRETQYF,TGTGCCAGCAGCCAAGATGGGCGTCTACGAGAGACCCAGTACTTC
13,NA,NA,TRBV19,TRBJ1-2,CASSATGFDGYTF,TGTGCCAGTAGTGCCACAGGTTTTGATGGCTACACCTTC
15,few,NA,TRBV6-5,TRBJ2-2,CASRKASSWTGELFF,TGTGCCAGCAGAAAAGCGTCTAGTTGGACCGGGGAGCTGTTTTTT
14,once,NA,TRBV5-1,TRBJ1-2,CASSLEGAVYGYTF,TGCGCCAGCAGCTTGGAAGGGGCCGTCTATGGCTACACCTTC
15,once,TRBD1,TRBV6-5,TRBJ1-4,CASSYSGTGVEKLFF,TGTGCCAGCAGTTACTCCGGGACAGGGGTCGAAAAACTGTTTTTT
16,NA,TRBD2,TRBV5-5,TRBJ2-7,CASSPGLAGGPYEQYF,TGTGCCAGCAGCCCGGGACTAGCGGGAGGACCCTACGAGCAGTACTTC
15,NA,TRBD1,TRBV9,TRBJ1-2,CASSARQGPHYGYTF,TGTGCCAGCAGCGCGCGACAGGGGCCACACTATGGCTACACCTTC
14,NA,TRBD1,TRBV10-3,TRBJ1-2,CAISPTGHDYGYTF,TGTGCCATCAGTCCGACAGGGCACGACTATGGCTACACCTTC
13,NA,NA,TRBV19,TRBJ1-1,CASSIAGEREAFF,TGTGCCAGTAGTATCGCGGGTGAACGGGAAGCTTTCTTT
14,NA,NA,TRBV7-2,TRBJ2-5,CASSLGPGVETQYF,TGTGCCAGCAGCTTAGGTCCAGGGGTAGAGACCCAGTACTTC
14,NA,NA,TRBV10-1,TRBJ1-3,CASSDPGTGNTIYF,TGCGCCAGCAGTGATCCCGGGACAGGAAACACCATATATTTT
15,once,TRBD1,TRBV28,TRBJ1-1,CASSPGQGPNTEAFF,TGTGCCAGCAGCCCGGGACAGGGCCCGAACACTGAAGCTTTCTTT
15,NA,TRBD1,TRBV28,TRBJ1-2,CASSSQGGGVYGYTF,TGTGCCAGCAGTTCGCAGGGGGGCGGGGTCTATGGCTACACCTTC
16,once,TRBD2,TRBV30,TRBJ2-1,CAWSSPGLPSYNEQFF,TGTGCCTGGAGCTCTCCGGGACTACCCTCCTACAATGAGCAGTTCTTC
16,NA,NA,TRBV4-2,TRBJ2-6,CASSQGGLSGANVLTF,TGTGCCAGCAGCCAAGGGGGGCTATCTGGGGCCAACGTCCTGACTTTC